Given below is one T cell receptor beta chain in context. Its specificity is not known. V lost 5 bases, J lost 5 bases, and 18 bases lay in between. Germline CDR1 reads MDHEN; CDR2 reads SYDVKM. The CDR3 is 15 amino acids. Each subset's genomic DNA was shared equally among a number of immunoSEQ plates. Clones were sequenced by immunoSEQ multiplex PCR, and TCRdb holds only the in-frame ones, with some missing. This table has about 450,000 clones, roughly 85% appearing once. Recent acute infections and vaccinations were absent in the healthy HIV-negative adult donors. This entry comes from a study of shared clonotypes between healthy human individuals. Study-level information: Participating donors consisted of a couple of women and a few men aged 18 to 49.

Study-wide findings and caveats: The diversity represented, both genetic and in exposure history, was limited by few donors.

The chain joins TRBV28 to TRBJ1-1; D remains ambiguous. The sequence came from a woman aged 40 to 50 in good health. Some clones in this sample may be carry-over from other donors' samples. What was sequenced was PBMCs. The CDR3 region is CASSPSSGLWTEAFF. The CDR3 DNA is TGTGCCAGCAGTCCCTCAAGCGGTTTATGGACTGAAGCTTTCTTT.